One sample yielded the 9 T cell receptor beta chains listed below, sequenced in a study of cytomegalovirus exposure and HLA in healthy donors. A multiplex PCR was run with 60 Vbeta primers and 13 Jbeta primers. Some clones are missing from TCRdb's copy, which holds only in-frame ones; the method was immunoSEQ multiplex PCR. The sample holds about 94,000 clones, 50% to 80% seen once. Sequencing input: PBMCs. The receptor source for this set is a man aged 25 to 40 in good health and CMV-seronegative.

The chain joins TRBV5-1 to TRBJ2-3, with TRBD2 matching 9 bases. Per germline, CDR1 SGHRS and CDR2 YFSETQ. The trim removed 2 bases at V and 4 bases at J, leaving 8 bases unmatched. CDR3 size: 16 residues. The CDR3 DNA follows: TGCGCCAGCAGCTTAGCGGGAGGATCTCGCGCAGATACGCAGTATTTT. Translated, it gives CASSLAGGSRADTQYF.

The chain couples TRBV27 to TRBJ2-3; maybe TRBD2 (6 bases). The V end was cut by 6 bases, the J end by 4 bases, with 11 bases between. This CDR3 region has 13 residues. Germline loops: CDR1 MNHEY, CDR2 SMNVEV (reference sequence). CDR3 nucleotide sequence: TGTGCCAGCAGAAGGGACTTTTCAGATACGCAGTATTTT. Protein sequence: CASRRDFSDTQYF.

The CDR3 protein is CASSLAVWSGRGIAETQYF. CDR3 DNA sequence: TGTGCCAGCAGCTTAGCGGTTTGGAGCGGGAGGGGGATCGCGGAGACCCAGTACTTC. V gene TRBV7-2 combines with J gene TRBJ2-5; 10 bases match TRBD2. The CDR3 sequence is 19 residues long. Germline V lookup: CDR1 SGHTA, CDR2 FQGNSA. V lost 0 bases to trimming and J lost 5 bases; unmatched junction nucleotides: 15.

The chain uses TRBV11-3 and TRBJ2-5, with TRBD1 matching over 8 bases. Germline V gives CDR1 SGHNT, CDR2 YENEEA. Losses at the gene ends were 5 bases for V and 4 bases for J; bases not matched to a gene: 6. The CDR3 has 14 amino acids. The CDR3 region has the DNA TGTGCCAGCAGCGGAAGACAGGGGCCAGAGACCCAGTACTTC. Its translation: CASSGRQGPETQYF.

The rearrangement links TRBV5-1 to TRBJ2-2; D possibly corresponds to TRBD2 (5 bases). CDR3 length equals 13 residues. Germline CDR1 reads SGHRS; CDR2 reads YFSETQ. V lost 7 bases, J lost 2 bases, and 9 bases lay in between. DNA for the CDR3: TGCGCCAGCCAGCGGACCAACACCGGGGAGCTGTTTTTT. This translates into CASQRTNTGELFF.

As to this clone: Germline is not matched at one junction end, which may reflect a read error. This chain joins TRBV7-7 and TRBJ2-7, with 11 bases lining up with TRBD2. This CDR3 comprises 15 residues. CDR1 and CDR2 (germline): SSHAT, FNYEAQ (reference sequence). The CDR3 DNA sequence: TGTGCTAGCAGCCACGGACTAGCGGGTGTCTACGAGCAGTACTTC. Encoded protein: CASSHGLAGVYEQYF.

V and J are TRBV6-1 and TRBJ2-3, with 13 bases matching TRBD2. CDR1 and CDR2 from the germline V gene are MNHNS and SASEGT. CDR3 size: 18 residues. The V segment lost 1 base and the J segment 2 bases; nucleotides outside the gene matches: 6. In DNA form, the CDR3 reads TGTGCCAGCAGTGAAGATCCGGGACTAGCGGGAATCACAGATACGCAGTATTTT. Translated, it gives CASSEDPGLAGITDTQYF.

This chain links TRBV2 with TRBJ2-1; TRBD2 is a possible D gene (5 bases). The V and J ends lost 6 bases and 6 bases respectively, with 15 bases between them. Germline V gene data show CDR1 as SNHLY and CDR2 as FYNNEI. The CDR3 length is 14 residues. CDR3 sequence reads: CASRASFLLNEQFF. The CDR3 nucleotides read TGTGCCAGCAGAGCTAGCTTCCTACTCAATGAGCAGTTCTTC.

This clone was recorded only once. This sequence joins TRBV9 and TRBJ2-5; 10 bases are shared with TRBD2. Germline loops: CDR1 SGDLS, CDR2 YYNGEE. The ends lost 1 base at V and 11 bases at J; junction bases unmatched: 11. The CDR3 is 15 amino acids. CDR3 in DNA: TGTGCCAGCAGCGTAAGCGGGAGGGCCGGTGGTGAACAGTACTTC. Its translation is CASSVSGRAGGEQYF.